The 30 T cell receptor beta chains listed next were all sequenced from one sample in a study of Ad26.COV2.S vaccination and SARS-CoV-2 variants. TCRdb keeps only in-frame clones here, not all; method: immunoSEQ multiplex PCR. This table holds just over 350,000 clones, 92% found once. The starting material was peripheral blood, obtained after recovery from COVID-19. Receptor source: a human donor who had recovered from COVID-19.

V usage is TRBV3-1 (or the pseudogene TRBV3-2) and J usage is TRBJ1-1; no firm D call. Germline V gene data show CDR1 as LGHDT and CDR2 as YNNKEL (reference sequence). The CDR3 is 15 amino acids. The V and J ends lost 0 bases and 8 bases respectively, with 16 bases between them. The CDR3 DNA follows: TGTGCCAGCAGCCAAGAACGGCAGGCTATGCTGGAAGCTTTCTTT. Encoded protein: CASSQERQAMLEAFF.

CDR3 residues: CASTTTGLNTEAFF. The CDR3 nucleotides read TGTGCCAGCACCACTACAGGGTTGAACACTGAAGCTTTCTTT. V is TRBV9 and J is TRBJ1-1, with D possibly matching TRBD1 (6 bases). Looked up from germline, CDR1 is SGDLS and CDR2 is YYNGEE. V was shortened by 6 bases and J by 0 bases, with 12 bases between the two germline ends. The CDR3 is 14 residues long.

The rearrangement uses TRBV10-3 and TRBJ2-1; D unresolved. Trimming took 3 bases from V and 6 from J, leaving 9 bases between them. Germline V lookup: CDR1 ENHRY, CDR2 SYGVKD. The length of the CDR3 is 13 residues. The CDR3 region has the DNA TGTGCCATCAGTGATCTTATTATCAATGAGCAGTTCTTC. Translation: CAISDLIINEQFF.

A single count supports this clone. The chain is built from TRBV3-1 (or the pseudogene TRBV3-2) and TRBJ2-2; 8 bases match TRBD2. Germline V gives CDR1 LGHDT, CDR2 YNNKEL (reference sequence). V lost 4 bases and J lost 6; bases outside the gene matches: 13. CDR3 size: 17 residues. CDR3 nucleotides: TGTGCCAGCAGCCCACCCTGGGTAGCGGGGTCTTCCGGGGAGCTGTTTTTT. This encodes CASSPPWVAGSSGELFF.

A word on this clone: At one end the junction does not follow the germline gene, possibly because of a read error. The rearrangement joins TRBV6-2 or TRBV6-3 to TRBJ2-1, with D perhaps TRBD2 (6 bases). The CDR3 has 11 amino acids. Germline CDR1 MNHEY, CDR2 SVGEGT. CDR3 sequence (DNA): TGTGCCAGCAGTTTAGGTGGAGGCGGGGTCTTC. Its protein is CASSLGGGGVF.

This clone has just one count. The chain is built from TRBV7-9 and TRBJ2-7; D assignment may be TRBD1 or TRBD2 (7 bases each). Germline V CDR1 and CDR2: SEHNR, FQNEAQ (reference sequence). This CDR3 contains 17 residues. Trimming left V 5 bases short and J 1 base short, with 21 bases between. Here the CDR3 DNA reads TGTGCCAGCAGCCCTCTGGGAGGGGGCGCAGGGTCCTACGAGCAGTACTTC. It encodes CASSPLGGGAGSYEQYF.

In nucleotides, the CDR3 is TGCGCCAGCAGCTTGGATGGGGAGACCCAGTACTTC. Translating it yields CASSLDGETQYF. This sequence joins TRBV5-1 and TRBJ2-5; D is unresolved. Between the trimmed V and J ends, which lost 0 bases and 5 bases, there was a span of 5 bases. Germline values: CDR1 SGHRS, CDR2 YFSETQ. CDR3 length: 12 residues.

V is TRBV5-1 and J is TRBJ1-2; TRBD1 aligns across 9 bases. Trimming cost V 4 bases and J 7 bases; bases outside gene matches: 8. The length of the CDR3 is 14 residues. Germline CDR1 reads SGHRS; CDR2 reads YFSETQ. CDR3 nucleotides: TGCGCCAGCAGCAGCACCGGGACAGGGTCTGGCTACACCTTC. The encoded protein is CASSSTGTGSGYTF.

The CDR3 region is CASSSAAAKNEQFF. The CDR3 region has the DNA TGTGCCAGCAGCTCGGCTGCGGCCAAAAATGAGCAGTTCTTC. The chain uses TRBV27 and TRBJ2-1; D is undetermined. Trimming shortened V by 6 bases and J by 7 bases, and 16 bases separated the two germline ends. CDR3 length: 14 amino acids. The germline CDR1 and CDR2 sequences are MNHEY and SMNVEV (reference sequence).

This clone was found once. The chain has TRBV7-3 and TRBJ1-1, with 7 bases fitting TRBD1. The CDR3 loop spans 16 amino acids. Germline values: CDR1 SGHTA, CDR2 FQGTGA. V trimming: 2 bases; J trimming: 0 bases; junction bases outside the gene matches: 6. CDR3 DNA: TGTGCCAGCAGCTTATACGGCAGGGGGATGAACACTGAAGCTTTCTTT. Protein product: CASSLYGRGMNTEAFF.

V and J are TRBV12-3 or TRBV12-4 and TRBJ1-2, with unresolved D. There are 12 residues in the CDR3. Trimming cost V 1 base and J 1 base, with 1 base left between them. CDR3: CASSLDNYGYTF. CDR3 DNA sequence: TGTGCCAGCAGTTTAGATAACTATGGCTACACCTTC.

The genes are TRBV7-9 and TRBJ1-6; possible D gene TRBD1, 6 bases. The CDR3 is 14 residues long. Germline V gene data show CDR1 as SEHNR and CDR2 as FQNEAQ (reference sequence). The germline V and J ends were trimmed by 5 bases and 7 bases, with 12 bases remaining between them. The CDR3 protein is CASSPDRRNSPLHF. CDR3 coding DNA: TGTGCCAGCAGCCCGGACAGAAGAAATTCACCCCTCCACTTT.

The CDR3: CASSDAVRGGYNEQFF. The CDR3, as DNA: TGTGCCAGCAGCGACGCCGTACGGGGGGGATACAATGAGCAGTTCTTC. The chain couples TRBV7-2 to TRBJ2-1; the match to TRBD2 covers 8 bases. The V gene end was trimmed by 5 bases and the J gene end by 4 bases; junction bases not matched to a gene: 10. CDR1 is SGHTA and CDR2 is FQGNSA in the germline V gene. The CDR3 has 16 amino acids. The full variable domain, rest sourced from reference TRBV7-2 and TRBJ2-1, is GAGVSQSPSNKVTEKGKDVELRCDPISGHTALYWYRQSLGQGLEFLIYFQGNSAPDKSGLPSDRFSAERTGGSVSTLTIQRTQQEDSAVYLCASSDAVRGGYNEQFFGPGTRLTVL.

V gene TRBV4-3 combines with J gene TRBJ2-7; 12 positions match TRBD1. J lost 5 bases, V lost 0 bases, and 11 bases had no gene match. The CDR3 sequence is 18 residues long. Germline V lookup: CDR1 LGHNA, CDR2 YSLEER. CDR3 sequence (DNA): TGCGCCAGCAGCCAAGACGACACGGGACAGGGGGCGGTCGACGAGCAGTACTTC. Translation gives CASSQDDTGQGAVDEQYF.

The chain combines TRBV3-1 (or the pseudogene TRBV3-2) with TRBJ1-2, with D possibly matching TRBD1 (6 bases). This CDR3 is 15 amino acids long. Trimming cost V 4 bases and J 7 bases, with 19 bases left between them. CDR1 LGHDT and CDR2 YNNKEL come from the germline V gene (reference sequence). The CDR3 is CASSPTTGSRFGYTF. CDR3 nucleotide sequence: TGTGCCAGCAGCCCGACCACAGGGAGCAGGTTTGGCTACACCTTC.

This chain links TRBV25-1 with TRBJ1-4; the D gene is possibly TRBD1 (5 bases). Per germline, CDR1 MGHDK and CDR2 SYGVNS. Trimming removed 6 bases from V and 14 bases from J, with 13 bases in between. This CDR3 region has 11 residues. CDR3 nucleotides: TGTGCCAGCAGAGAAACAGGAGACCTGTTTTTT. It encodes CASRETGDLFF.

This sequence joins TRBV6-1 and TRBJ2-7, with D perhaps TRBD1 (6 bases). V gave up 1 base and J gave up 0 bases, with 16 bases separating them. There are 17 residues in the CDR3. From germline, CDR1 is MNHNS and CDR2 SASEGT. The chain's CDR3 is CASSEGKAQGLSYEQYF. CDR3 sequence (DNA): TGTGCCAGCAGTGAAGGGAAGGCGCAGGGGCTCTCCTACGAGCAGTACTTC.

V and J are TRBV7-9 and TRBJ1-4; D uncertain. Trimming took 6 bases from V and 5 from J, leaving 10 bases between them. In germline, CDR1 is SEHNR, CDR2 FQNEAQ (reference sequence). The CDR3 runs to 13 residues. The CDR3 spells CASSLTFNEKLFF. In nucleotides, the CDR3 is TGTGCCAGCAGTTTAACCTTCAATGAAAAACTGTTTTTT.

This chain joins TRBV29-1 and TRBJ1-2, with TRBD1 identical over 9 bases. The CDR3 has 14 amino acids. J gave up 6 bases and V 0 bases, and 5 bases lay outside the gene matches. Looked up from germline, CDR1 is SQVTM and CDR2 is ANQGSEA. The CDR3 sequence: CSVEDGDRANGYTF. The CDR3 DNA follows: TGCAGCGTTGAAGATGGGGACAGGGCGAATGGCTACACCTTC. Full variable domain (missing parts from reference TRBV29-1 and TRBJ1-2): SAVISQKPSRDICQRGTSLTIQCQVDSQVTMMFWYRQQPGQSLTLIATANQGSEATYESGFVIDKFPISRPNLTFSTLTVSNMSPEDSSIYLCSVEDGDRANGYTFGSGTRLTVV.

The chain uses TRBV6-2 or TRBV6-3 and TRBJ2-1, with D maybe TRBD2 (6 bases). V was pared by 0 bases and J by 9 bases, with 12 bases between. CDR3 length equals 14 residues. Germline CDR1 and CDR2: MNHEY and SVGEGT. The CDR3 DNA follows: TGTGCCAGCAGTTACTCCAAACTAGCCGTTGAGCAGTTCTTC. Its translation: CASSYSKLAVEQFF.

This chain uses TRBV21-1 with TRBJ2-3; the listed D gene, TRBD1, was not tested against the DNA. TRBV21-1 is assigned pseudogene status. The CDR3 runs to 15 residues. The CDR3 is CASSPPGQGTDTQYF. CDR3 sequence (DNA): TGTGCCAGCAGCCCGCCGGGACAGGGCACAGATACGCAGTATTTT.

This chain links TRBV6-1 with TRBJ1-2, with D perhaps TRBD1 (5 bases). Germline V gives CDR1 MNHNS, CDR2 SASEGT. The CDR3 totals 14 residues. V lost 0 bases to trimming and J lost 3 bases, with 8 bases between them. The CDR3 bases are TGTGCCAGCAGTGAAGCTCAGGGAGACTATGGCTACACCTTC. Translation: CASSEAQGDYGYTF.

This chain connects TRBV5-1 to TRBJ2-5, with TRBD2 matching over 7 bases. The CDR3 is 15 residues long. CDR1 is SGHRS, CDR2 YFSETQ, per germline. V was pared by 0 bases and J by 0 bases, with 2 bases of the junction left unmatched. The CDR3 here is CASSLVGGYQETQYF. The CDR3 bases are TGCGCCAGCAGCTTGGTGGGGGGGTACCAAGAGACCCAGTACTTC.

V and J are TRBV7-9 and TRBJ2-7; no reliable D call. Looked up from germline, CDR1 is SEHNR and CDR2 is FQNEAQ (reference sequence). V lost 0 bases, J lost 6 bases, and 6 bases lay in between. The CDR3 has 12 amino acids. In nucleotides, the CDR3 is TGTGCCAGCAGCTTAGCTAGGAGCGAGCAGTACTTC. Translated: CASSLARSEQYF.

The J gene is TRBJ2-2, the V gene TRBV10-1; D uncertain. Germline loops: CDR1 WNHNN, CDR2 SYGVQD (reference sequence). This CDR3 comprises 14 residues. Written as DNA, the CDR3 is TGCCCCCCCAGTCGCCAGGTCGCCACCGGGGAGCTGTTTTTT. Its protein product is CPPSRQVATGELFF.

J is TRBJ1-6 and V is TRBV9; possible D gene TRBD1, 5 bases. Germline CDR1 reads SGDLS; CDR2 reads YYNGEE. The CDR3 loop spans 14 amino acids. V lost 4 bases to trimming and J lost 11 bases, with 16 bases between them. The CDR3 protein is CASSLHDGAPPLHF. The CDR3, as DNA: TGTGCCAGCAGCCTCCATGACGGGGCTCCACCCCTCCACTTT.

CDR3 nucleotides: TGTGCCACCCTGGACTTCACAGATACGCAGTATTTT. Translating it yields CATLDFTDTQYF. The chain recombines TRBV19 with TRBJ2-3; TRBD2 might be the D (5 bases). The length of the CDR3 is 12 residues. V was pared by 10 bases and J by 2 bases, with 10 bases between. CDR1 and CDR2 (germline): LNHDA, SQIVND (reference sequence).

This clone has a single count. The rearrangement uses TRBV5-1 and TRBJ1-1; D not certain. V was trimmed by 2 bases and J by 1 base, leaving 12 bases between them. CDR1 and CDR2 (germline): SGHRS, YFSETQ. This CDR3 is 15 amino acids long. The CDR3 sequence is CASSLIGSPNTEAFF. DNA of the CDR3: TGCGCCAGCAGCTTAATAGGCAGCCCGAACACTGAAGCTTTCTTT.

The chain combines TRBV27 with TRBJ1-2, with D possibly being TRBD1 (6 bases). This CDR3 spans 14 amino acids. The germline gives CDR1 MNHEY, CDR2 SMNVEV (reference sequence). Trimming took 7 bases from V and 0 from J, leaving 12 bases between them. Here the CDR3 DNA reads TGTGCCAGCAAGCTGGAGGGGGCTAACTATGGCTACACCTTC. Its protein is CASKLEGANYGYTF.

The V call is TRBV2, the J call TRBJ1-2; D possibly corresponds to TRBD1 (5 bases). The CDR3 spans 15 residues. Trimming stripped 1 base from V and 6 bases from J, with 15 bases between. Germline CDR1 reads SNHLY; CDR2 reads FYNNEI. In DNA form, the CDR3 reads TGTGCCAGCAGTGAAGAGTTCGGGGGGATGCATGGCTACACCTTC. This sequence encodes CASSEEFGGMHGYTF.